The clone carrying this T cell receptor beta chain was seen repeatedly, ten times or more. What it recognizes is unknown. The sample belongs to a study of HIV-infected children after antiretroviral therapy interruption. Study background: Interruption group median age about 9.9 years; continuous group roughly 8 years. Interruption-arm sampling covered weeks 0, 12, interruption end (24 or 48), and about 3 years post-study. EBV and CMV exposure was recorded in most children. Findings of the study overall: After treatment interruption started, naive CD4+ CDR3 overlap across time points dropped.

Documented treatment: PENTA 11 planned treatment interruption arm or continuous ART arm. RNA-based 3' RACE libraries used unique molecular identifiers. TCRdb itself ran the 3' RACE reads through MiXCR, one entry per CDR3 protein. The sample shows some 15,000 distinct CDR3 sequences, roughly 3.4% of them seen only once. V was shortened by 4 bases and J by 0 bases, with 19 bases between the two germline ends. Per the germline V gene, CDR1 is SGHDT and CDR2 is YYEEEE. This CDR3 spans 18 amino acids. The TCR comes from a child aged 2 to 17 with HIV. The V gene is TRBV5-6, the J gene TRBJ2-2, with a weak D call TRBD1 (6 bases). Material: CD45RA+ CD4+ T cells from PBMCs, obtained from a donor given antiretroviral therapy, either interrupted or continuous. The subset: naive CD4+ CD45RA+ CD45RO- T cells. CDR3 sequence reads: CASSGMGTNAANTGELFF. The DNA of the CDR3 is TGTGCCAGCAGCGGGATGGGGACAAACGCTGCGAACACCGGGGAGCTGTTTTTT.